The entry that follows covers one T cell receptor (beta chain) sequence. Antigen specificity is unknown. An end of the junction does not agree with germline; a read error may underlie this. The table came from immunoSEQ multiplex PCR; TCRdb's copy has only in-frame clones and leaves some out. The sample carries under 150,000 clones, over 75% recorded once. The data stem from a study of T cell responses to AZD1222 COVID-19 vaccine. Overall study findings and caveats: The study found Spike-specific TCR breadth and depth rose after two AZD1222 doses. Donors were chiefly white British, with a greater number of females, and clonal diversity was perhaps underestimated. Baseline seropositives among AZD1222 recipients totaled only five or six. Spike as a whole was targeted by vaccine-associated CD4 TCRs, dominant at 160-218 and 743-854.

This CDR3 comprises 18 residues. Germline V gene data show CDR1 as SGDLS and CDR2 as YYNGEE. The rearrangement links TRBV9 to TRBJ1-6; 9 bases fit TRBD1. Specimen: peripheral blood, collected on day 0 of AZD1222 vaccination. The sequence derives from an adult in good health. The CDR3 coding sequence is TGTGCCAGCAGCGGGTTTTTCATAGGACCGGGACAGGGTATTATATTCTACTTT. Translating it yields CASSGFFIGPGQGIIFYF.